One T cell receptor beta chain is described in this entry. This sample is part of a study of T-cell memory formation after mild COVID-19. TCRdb passed the 5' RACE reads through MiXCR, listing each CDR3 protein once. Here the sample spans fewer than 450,000 distinct CDR3 sequences, roughly 24% being singletons. This CDR3 comprises 15 residues. Looked up from germline, CDR1 is KGHDR and CDR2 is SFDVKD. Trimming stripped 2 bases from V and 1 base from J, with 8 bases between. This TCR was sampled from an adult woman who had mild COVID-19 (a few samples of this study predate the infection). Cell type and time point are not known. The material sequenced was PBMCs or a T cell subset sorted from them (not recorded which). The rearrangement links TRBV24-1 to TRBJ1-5; TRBD1 is a possible D gene (6 bases). The CDR3 loop reads CATSDSQGSNQPQHF. CDR3 nucleotides: TGTGCCACCAGTGATTCTCAGGGGAGCAATCAGCCCCAGCATTTT.